This T cell receptor (beta chain) was captured by sequencing in a study of Tregs in tolerant kidney transplant recipients. Study at large: The nonmyeloablative bone marrow transplants came from related graft donors, with transient mixed chimerism.

Unmatched junction bases numbered 9, after V lost 10 bases and J lost 4 bases. Germline CDR1 reads MRHNA; CDR2 reads SNTAGT. The CDR3 runs 13 residues. TCRdb's copy holds only in-frame clones and misses some; the assay was immunoSEQ multiplex PCR. Of roughly 66,000 clones in the sample, 80% to 95% were seen once. Unstimulated regulatory T cells (CD4+CD25+CD127-), CD4+CD25- non-regulatory cells, CD4 and CD8 cells were FACS-sorted from thawed PBMCs. Sample: CD8+ T cells from blood, taken before the transplant. This TCR derives from a human donor who received a combined kidney and bone marrow transplant. The chain links TRBV6-4 to TRBJ1-2; 7 bases line up with TRBD1. The CDR3 protein is CANSTGYGYGYTF. The CDR3 nucleotides are TGTGCCAATTCGACAGGGTATGGCTATGGCTACACCTTC.